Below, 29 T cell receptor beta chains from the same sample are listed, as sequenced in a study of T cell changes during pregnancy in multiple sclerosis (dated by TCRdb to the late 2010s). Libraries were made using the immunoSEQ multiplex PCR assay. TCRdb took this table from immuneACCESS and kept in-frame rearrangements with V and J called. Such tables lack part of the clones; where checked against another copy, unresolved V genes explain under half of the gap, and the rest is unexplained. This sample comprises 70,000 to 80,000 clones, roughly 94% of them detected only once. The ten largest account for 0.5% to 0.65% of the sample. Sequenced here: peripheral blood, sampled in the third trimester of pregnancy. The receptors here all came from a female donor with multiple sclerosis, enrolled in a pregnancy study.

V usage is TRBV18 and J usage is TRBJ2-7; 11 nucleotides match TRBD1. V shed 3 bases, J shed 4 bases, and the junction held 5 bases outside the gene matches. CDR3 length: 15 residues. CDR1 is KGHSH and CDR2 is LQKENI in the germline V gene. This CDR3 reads CASSPGQGALYEQYF. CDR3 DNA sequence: TGTGCCAGCTCACCCGGACAGGGGGCTTTGTACGAGCAGTACTTC.

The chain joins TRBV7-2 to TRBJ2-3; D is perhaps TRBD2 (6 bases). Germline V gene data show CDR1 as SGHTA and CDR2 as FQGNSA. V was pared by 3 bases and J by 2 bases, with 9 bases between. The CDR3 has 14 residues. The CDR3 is CASSLGGNTDTQYF. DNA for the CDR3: TGTGCCAGCAGCTTGGGCGGGAACACAGATACGCAGTATTTT. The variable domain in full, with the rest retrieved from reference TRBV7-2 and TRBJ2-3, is GAGVSQSPSNKVTEKGKDVELRCDPISGHTALYWYRQSLGQGLEFLIYFQGNSAPDKSGLPSDRFSAERTGGSVSTLTIQRTQQEDSAVYLCASSLGGNTDTQYFGPGTRLTVL.

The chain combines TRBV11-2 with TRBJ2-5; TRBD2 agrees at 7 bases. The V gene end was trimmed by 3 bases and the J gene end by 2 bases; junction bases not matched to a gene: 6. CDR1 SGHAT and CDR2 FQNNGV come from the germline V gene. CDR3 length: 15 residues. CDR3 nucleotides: TGTGCCAGCAGCTTGAGGCTAGCGGCACAAGAGACCCAGTACTTC. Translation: CASSLRLAAQETQYF.

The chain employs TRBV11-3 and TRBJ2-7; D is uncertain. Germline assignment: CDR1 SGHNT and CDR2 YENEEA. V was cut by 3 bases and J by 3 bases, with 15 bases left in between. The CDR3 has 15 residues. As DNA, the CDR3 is TGTGCCAGCAGCTTTAGACTGCCTCGGCTCTACGAGCAGTACTTC. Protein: CASSFRLPRLYEQYF.

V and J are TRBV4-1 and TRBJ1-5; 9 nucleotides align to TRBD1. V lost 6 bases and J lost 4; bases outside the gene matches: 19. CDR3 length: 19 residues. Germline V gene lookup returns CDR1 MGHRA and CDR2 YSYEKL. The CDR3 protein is CASSQHPTSGTGQNQPQHF. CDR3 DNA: TGCGCCAGCAGTCAACACCCGACATCCGGGACAGGGCAGAATCAGCCCCAGCATTTT.

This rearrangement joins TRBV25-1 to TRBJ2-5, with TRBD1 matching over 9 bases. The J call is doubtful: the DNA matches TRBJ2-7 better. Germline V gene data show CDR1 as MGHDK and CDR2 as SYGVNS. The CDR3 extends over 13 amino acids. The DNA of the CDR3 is TGTGCCAGCACCGGGACAGGGACCCACGAGCAGTACTTC. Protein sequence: CASTGTGTHEQYF.

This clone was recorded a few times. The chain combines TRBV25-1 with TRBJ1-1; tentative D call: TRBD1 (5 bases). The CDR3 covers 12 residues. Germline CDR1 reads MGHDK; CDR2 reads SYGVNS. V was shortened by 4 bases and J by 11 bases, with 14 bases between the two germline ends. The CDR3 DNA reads TGTGCCAGCAGTGCGCAGGGTCCGGAGGCTTTCTTT. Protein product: CASSAQGPEAFF.

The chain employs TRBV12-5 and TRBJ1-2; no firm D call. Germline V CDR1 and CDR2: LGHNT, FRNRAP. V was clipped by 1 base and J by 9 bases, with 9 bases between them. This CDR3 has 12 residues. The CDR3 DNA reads TGTGCTAGTGGTTTGGGACCAGACAGCTACACCTTC. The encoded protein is CASGLGPDSYTF.

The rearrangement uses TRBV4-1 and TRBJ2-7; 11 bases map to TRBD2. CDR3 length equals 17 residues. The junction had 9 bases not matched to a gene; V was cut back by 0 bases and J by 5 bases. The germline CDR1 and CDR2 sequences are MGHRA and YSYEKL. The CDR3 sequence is CASSQDRSGGALDEQYF. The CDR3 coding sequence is TGCGCCAGCAGCCAAGATCGTAGCGGGGGGGCCTTGGACGAGCAGTACTTC.

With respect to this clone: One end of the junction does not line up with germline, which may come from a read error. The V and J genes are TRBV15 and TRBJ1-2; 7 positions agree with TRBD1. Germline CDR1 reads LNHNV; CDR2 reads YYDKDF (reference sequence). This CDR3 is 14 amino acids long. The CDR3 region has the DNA TGTGCCACCAGCAGTGTCCTGACAGGGCGGTTGAGGTCCTTC. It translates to CATSSVLTGRLRSF.

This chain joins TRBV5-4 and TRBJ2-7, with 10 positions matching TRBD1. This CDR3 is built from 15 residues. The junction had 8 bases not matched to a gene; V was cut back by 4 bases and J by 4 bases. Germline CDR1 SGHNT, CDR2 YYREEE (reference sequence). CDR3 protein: CASSEGQGMSYEQYF. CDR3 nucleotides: TGTGCCAGCAGCGAGGGACAGGGGATGAGTTACGAGCAGTACTTC.

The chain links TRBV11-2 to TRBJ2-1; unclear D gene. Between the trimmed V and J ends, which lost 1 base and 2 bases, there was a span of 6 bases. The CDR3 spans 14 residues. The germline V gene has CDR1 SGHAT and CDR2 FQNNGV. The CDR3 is CASSLVPAYNEQFF. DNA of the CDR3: TGTGCCAGCAGCTTAGTTCCCGCCTACAATGAGCAGTTCTTC.

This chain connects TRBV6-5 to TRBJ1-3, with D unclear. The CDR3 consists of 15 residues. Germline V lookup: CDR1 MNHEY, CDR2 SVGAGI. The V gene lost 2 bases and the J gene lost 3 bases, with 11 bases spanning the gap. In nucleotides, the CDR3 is TGTGCCAGCAGTTACGCGCCAACGATTGGAAACACCATATATTTT. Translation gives CASSYAPTIGNTIYF.

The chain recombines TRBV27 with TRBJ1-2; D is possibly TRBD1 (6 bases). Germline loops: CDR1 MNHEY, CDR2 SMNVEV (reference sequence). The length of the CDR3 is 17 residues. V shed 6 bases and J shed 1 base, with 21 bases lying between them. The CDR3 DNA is TGTGCCAGCAGCCCCGCCGGACAGTCGGTAGTTAACTATGGCTACACCTTC. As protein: CASSPAGQSVVNYGYTF.

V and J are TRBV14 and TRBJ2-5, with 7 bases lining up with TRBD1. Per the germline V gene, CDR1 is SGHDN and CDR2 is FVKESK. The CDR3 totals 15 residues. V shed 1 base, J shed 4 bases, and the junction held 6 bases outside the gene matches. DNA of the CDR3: TGTGCCAGCAGCCAAGGGACAGGTCTGAGAGAGACCCAGTACTTC. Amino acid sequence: CASSQGTGLRETQYF.

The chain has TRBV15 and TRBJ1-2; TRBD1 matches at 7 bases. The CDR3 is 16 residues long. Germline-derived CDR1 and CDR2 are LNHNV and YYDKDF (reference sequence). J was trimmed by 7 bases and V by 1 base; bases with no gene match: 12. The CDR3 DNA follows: TGTGCCACCAGCAGAGTCCTAGCGACAGGGAAGGGTGGCTACACCTTC. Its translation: CATSRVLATGKGGYTF.

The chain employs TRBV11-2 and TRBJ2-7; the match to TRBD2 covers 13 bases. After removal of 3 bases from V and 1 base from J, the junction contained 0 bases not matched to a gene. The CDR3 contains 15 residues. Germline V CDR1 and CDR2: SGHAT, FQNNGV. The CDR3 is CASSLTSGGSYEQYF. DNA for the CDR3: TGTGCCAGCAGCTTGACTAGCGGGGGGTCCTACGAGCAGTACTTC.

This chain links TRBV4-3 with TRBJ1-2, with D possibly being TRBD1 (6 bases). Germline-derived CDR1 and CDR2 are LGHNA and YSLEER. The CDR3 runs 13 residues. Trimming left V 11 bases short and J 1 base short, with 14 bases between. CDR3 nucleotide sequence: TGCGCCCCGAGCGGGGGGCGTAACTATGGCTACACCTTC. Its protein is CAPSGGRNYGYTF.

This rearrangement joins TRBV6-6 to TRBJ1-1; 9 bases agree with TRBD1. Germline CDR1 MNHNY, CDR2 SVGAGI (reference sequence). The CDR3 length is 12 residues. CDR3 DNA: TGTGCTACACAGGGGGCGACTGATGAAGCTTTCTTT. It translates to CATQGATDEAFF.

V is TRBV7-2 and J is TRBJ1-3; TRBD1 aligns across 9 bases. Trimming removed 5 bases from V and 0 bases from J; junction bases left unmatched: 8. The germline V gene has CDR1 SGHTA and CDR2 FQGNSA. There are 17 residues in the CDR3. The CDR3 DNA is TGTGCCAGCAGCCTCCAACAGGGGGCGAGCTCTGGAAACACCATATATTTT. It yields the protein CASSLQQGASSGNTIYF.

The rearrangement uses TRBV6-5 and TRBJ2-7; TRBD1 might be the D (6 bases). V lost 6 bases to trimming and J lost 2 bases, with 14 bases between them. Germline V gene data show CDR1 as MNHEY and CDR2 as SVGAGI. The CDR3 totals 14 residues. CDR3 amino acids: CASSRTVLTYEQYF. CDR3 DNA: TGTGCCAGCAGCCGGACAGTACTGACCTACGAGCAGTACTTC.

The CDR3 here is CASSLGAALDEQYF. DNA of the CDR3: TGTGCCAGCTCATTAGGGGCAGCCCTTGACGAGCAGTACTTC. V usage is TRBV18 and J usage is TRBJ2-7, with D perhaps matching TRBD1 (5 bases). There are 14 residues in the CDR3. V shed 5 bases and J shed 5 bases, with 16 bases lying between them. Germline CDR1 is KGHSH and CDR2 is LQKENI.

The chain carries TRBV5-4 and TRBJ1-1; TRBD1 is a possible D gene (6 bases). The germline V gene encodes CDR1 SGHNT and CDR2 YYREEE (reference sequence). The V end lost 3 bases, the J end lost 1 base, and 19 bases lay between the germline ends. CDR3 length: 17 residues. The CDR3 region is CASSSVMGGGGNTEAFF. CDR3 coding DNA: TGTGCCAGCAGCTCCGTTATGGGGGGAGGGGGGAACACTGAAGCTTTCTTT.

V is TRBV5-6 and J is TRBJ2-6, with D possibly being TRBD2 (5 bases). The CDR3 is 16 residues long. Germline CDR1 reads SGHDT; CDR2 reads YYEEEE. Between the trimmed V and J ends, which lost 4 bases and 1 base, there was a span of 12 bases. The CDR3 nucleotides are TGTGCCAGCAGCCCCGGAGGAGGATCTGGGGCCAACGTCCTGACTTTC. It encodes CASSPGGGSGANVLTF.

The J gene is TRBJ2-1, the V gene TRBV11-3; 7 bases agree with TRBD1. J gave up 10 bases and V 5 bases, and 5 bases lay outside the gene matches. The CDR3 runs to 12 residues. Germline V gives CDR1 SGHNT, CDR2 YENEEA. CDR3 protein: CASSLDRDEQFF. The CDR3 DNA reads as TGTGCCAGCAGCCTCGACAGGGACGAGCAGTTCTTC.

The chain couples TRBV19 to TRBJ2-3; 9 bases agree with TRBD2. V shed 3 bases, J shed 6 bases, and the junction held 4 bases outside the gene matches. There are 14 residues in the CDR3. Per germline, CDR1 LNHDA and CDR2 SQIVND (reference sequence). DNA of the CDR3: TGTGCCAGTAGTATCCGCGGGGGGGCGGATACGCAGTATTTT. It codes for CASSIRGGADTQYF.

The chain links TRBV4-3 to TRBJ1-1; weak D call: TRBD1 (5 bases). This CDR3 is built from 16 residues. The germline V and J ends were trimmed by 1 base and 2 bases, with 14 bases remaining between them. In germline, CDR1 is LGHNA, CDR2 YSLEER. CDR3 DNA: TGCGCCAGCAGCCAAGCGGCGACAGCCCTCAACACTGAAGCTTTCTTT. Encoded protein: CASSQAATALNTEAFF.

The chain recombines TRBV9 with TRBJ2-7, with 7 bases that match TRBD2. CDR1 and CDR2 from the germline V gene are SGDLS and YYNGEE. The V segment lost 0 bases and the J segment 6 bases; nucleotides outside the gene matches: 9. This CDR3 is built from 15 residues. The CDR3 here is CASSVGTSPISEQYF. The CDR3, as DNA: TGTGCCAGCAGCGTAGGGACTAGTCCCATTTCCGAGCAGTACTTC. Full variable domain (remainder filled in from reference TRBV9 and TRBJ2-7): DSGVTQTPKHLITATGQRVTLRCSPRSGDLSVYWYQQSLDQGLQFLIQYYNGEERAKGNILERFSAQQFPDLHSELNLSSLELGDSALYFCASSVGTSPISEQYFGPGTRLTVT.

CDR3 nucleotide sequence: TGCAGCGTAGAGGGCCCAGGTCTCTATGGCTACACCTTC. Encoded protein: CSVEGPGLYGYTF. The chain recombines TRBV29-1 with TRBJ1-2, with unresolved D. Trimming removed 6 bases from V and 4 bases from J, with 15 bases in between. The CDR3 is made up of 13 amino acids. Looked up from germline, CDR1 is SQVTM and CDR2 is ANQGSEA.